This T cell receptor beta chain emerged from a study of shared clonotypes between healthy human individuals. Study overall: Per donor, three plates held CD4 naive cells, three held CD4 memory, two held CD8 naive and one held CD8 memory. Broader study findings: Tissue TCR repertoires likely differ from these blood-only repertoires. Limitation of the genetic and exposure-history diversity represented came from the few donors. Memory subsets generally showed lower estimated richness than naive subsets.

Profiling relied on immunoSEQ multiplex PCR, and the TCRdb table lists in-frame clones only, not all of them. Of over 75,000 clones in the sample, 68% were seen once. There are 15 residues in the CDR3. V lost 3 bases, J lost 4 bases, and 5 bases stayed unmatched. The V gene's germline CDR1 is SGHNT and CDR2 YYREEE (reference sequence). Note on this clone: Antigen specificity is unknown.

V and J are TRBV5-4 and TRBJ2-2; 8 positions match TRBD1. Material for sequencing was memory CD8+ T cells sorted from blood. Subset defined: CD45RO+ cells pooled with CCR7-negative TemRA cells. This clonotype was sampled from a man aged 25-45 years in good health. CDR3 amino acids: CASSSRQGLTGELFF. The CDR3 DNA sequence: TGTGCCAGCAGCTCAAGACAGGGGCTCACCGGGGAGCTGTTTTTT. The full variable domain, in which reference TRBV5-4 and TRBJ2-2 provide the parts outside the CDR3, is ETGVTQSPTHLIKTRGQQVTLRCSSQSGHNTVSWYQQALGQGPQFIFQYYREEENGRGNFPPRFSGLQFPNYSSELNVNALELDDSALYLCASSSRQGLTGELFFGEGSRLTVL.